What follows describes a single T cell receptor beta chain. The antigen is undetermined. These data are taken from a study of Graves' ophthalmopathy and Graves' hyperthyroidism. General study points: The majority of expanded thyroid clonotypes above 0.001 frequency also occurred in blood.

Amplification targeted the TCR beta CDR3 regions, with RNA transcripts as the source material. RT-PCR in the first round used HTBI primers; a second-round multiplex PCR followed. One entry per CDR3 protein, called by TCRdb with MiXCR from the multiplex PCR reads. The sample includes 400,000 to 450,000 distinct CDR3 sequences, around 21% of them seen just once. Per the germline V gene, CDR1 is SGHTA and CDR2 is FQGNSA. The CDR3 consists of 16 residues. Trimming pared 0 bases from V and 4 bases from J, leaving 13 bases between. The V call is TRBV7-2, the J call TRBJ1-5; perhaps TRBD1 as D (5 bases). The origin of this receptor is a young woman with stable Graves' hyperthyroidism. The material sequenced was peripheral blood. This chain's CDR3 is CASSLAPTGRNQPQHF. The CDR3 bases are TGTGCCAGCAGCTTAGCGCCAACAGGAAGGAATCAGCCCCAGCATTTT. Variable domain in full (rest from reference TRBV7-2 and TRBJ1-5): GAGVSQSPSNKVTEKGKDVELRCDPISGHTALYWYRQSLGQGLEFLIYFQGNSAPDKSGLPSDRFSAERTGGSVSTLTIQRTQQEDSAVYLCASSLAPTGRNQPQHFGDGTRLSIL.